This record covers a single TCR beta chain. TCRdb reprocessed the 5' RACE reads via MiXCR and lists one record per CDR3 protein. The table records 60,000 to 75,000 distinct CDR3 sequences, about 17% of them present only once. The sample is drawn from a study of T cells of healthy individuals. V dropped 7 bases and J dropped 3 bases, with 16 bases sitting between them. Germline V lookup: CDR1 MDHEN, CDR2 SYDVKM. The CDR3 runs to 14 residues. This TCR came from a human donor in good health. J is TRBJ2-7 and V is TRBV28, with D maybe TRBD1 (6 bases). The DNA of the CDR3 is TGTGCCAGCATTTCGACAGGACGGGTCTACGAGCAGTACTTC. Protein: CASISTGRVYEQYF.